The clone carrying this T cell receptor (beta chain) was seen more than once but under ten times. This sample was taken from a study of PD-L1 blockade in urothelial cancer. For the study at large: When patients started atezolizumab in the mid-2010s, it was given at 1,200 mg intravenously every 3 weeks. Prior exposure to chemotherapy in patients amounted to 0 to 3 regimens received.

The V and J ends lost 6 bases and 9 bases, in that order; junction bases with no gene match: 4. The CDR3 contains 12 residues. Per germline, CDR1 LGHNT and CDR2 FRNRAP. Added to each PCR by spiking were synthetic TCR analog templates. The protocol was immunoSEQ multiplex PCR, while the TCRdb copy is restricted to in-frame clones and leaves out a portion. The sample has fewer than 65,000 clones, 75% to 90% seen once. Sample time point: pretreatment peripheral blood. Between 1 and 8 samples, pretreatment and on-treatment, were given by each patient. The rearrangement joins TRBV12-5 to TRBJ2-2; 7 nucleotides align to TRBD2. The sequence was obtained from an older man with urothelial cancer. The specimen comprised PBMCs, sampled around atezolizumab (anti-PD-L1) treatment. This CDR3 reads CASGTGGRELFF. CDR3 sequence (DNA): TGTGCTAGTGGGACGGGGGGACGGGAGCTGTTTTTT.